This is a list of T cell receptor beta chains from one sample in a study of blood T cell repertoires in COVID-19. Sequencing used immunoSEQ multiplex PCR; TCRdb keeps in-frame clones, though not all of them. The top ten clones hold less than 4% of a sample with about 110,000 clones, around nine tenths of them seen once. Sequenced material: peripheral blood. These receptors all stem from a woman in her 50s with acute or convalescent COVID-19. Each CDR3 is given with its conserved first and last residue. A D gene is named only where the DNA matches it firmly. Clone size is given for some rows only: seen once, a few or many times, or a class if the clone is expanded.

d_gene: TRBD2; j_gene: TRBJ2-7; len: 16; v_gene: TRBV3-1/TRBV3-2; abundance: NA; CDR3nt: TGTGCCAGCAGCCAAGTTAGCGGTAGCGGGAGTTACGAGCAGTACTTC; CDR3aa: CASSQVSGSGSYEQYF
d_gene: TRBD1; j_gene: TRBJ1-5; len: 17; v_gene: TRBV19; abundance: NA; CDR3nt: TGTGCCAGTAGTAAGAGGACAGGGGACCCTTCCATGCAGCCCCAGCATTTT; CDR3aa: CASSKRTGDPSMQPQHF
d_gene: NA; j_gene: TRBJ2-3; len: 13; v_gene: TRBV19; abundance: NA; CDR3nt: TGTGCCAGTAAGATGGGTAACGGGGATACGCAGTATTTT; CDR3aa: CASKMGNGDTQYF
d_gene: TRBD2; j_gene: TRBJ2-6; len: 17; v_gene: TRBV3-1/TRBV3-2; abundance: NA; CDR3nt: TGTGCCAGCAGCCAGCGGGGGTCCCTCTCTGGGGCCAACGTCCTGACTTTC; CDR3aa: CASSQRGSLSGANVLTF
d_gene: TRBD1; j_gene: TRBJ2-7; len: 13; v_gene: TRBV10-3; abundance: once; CDR3nt: TGTGCCATTAGACAGGGTGAGATCGACGAGCAGTACTTC; CDR3aa: CAIRQGEIDEQYF
d_gene: TRBD1; j_gene: TRBJ1-4; len: 15; v_gene: TRBV4-1; abundance: NA; CDR3nt: TGCGCCAGCAGCCTTTCCGGGACAGGGACTGAAAAACTGTTTTTT; CDR3aa: CASSLSGTGTEKLFF
d_gene: TRBD2; j_gene: TRBJ2-7; len: 15; v_gene: TRBV7-6; abundance: NA; CDR3nt: TGTGCCAGCAGCTTAAGGTCTAGCGGGGCATCCGAGCAGTACTTC; CDR3aa: CASSLRSSGASEQYF
d_gene: NA; j_gene: TRBJ2-5; len: 14; v_gene: TRBV15; abundance: NA; CDR3nt: TGTGCCACCAGCAGAGCACTAGCTCAAGAGACCCAGTACTTC; CDR3aa: CATSRALAQETQYF
d_gene: NA; j_gene: TRBJ2-3; len: 12; v_gene: TRBV14; abundance: NA; CDR3nt: TGTGCCAGCAGCCTTAACACAGATACGCAGTATTTT; CDR3aa: CASSLNTDTQYF
d_gene: TRBD1; j_gene: TRBJ1-1; len: 13; v_gene: TRBV6-5; abundance: once; CDR3nt: TGTGCCAGCAGTCGGACAGGCAAAGGGGAAGCTTTCTTT; CDR3aa: CASSRTGKGEAFF
d_gene: NA; j_gene: TRBJ2-5; len: 13; v_gene: TRBV7-2; abundance: NA; CDR3nt: TGTGCCAGCAGCTCGGGAATCCAAGAGACCCAGTACTTC; CDR3aa: CASSSGIQETQYF
d_gene: NA; j_gene: TRBJ1-2; len: 13; v_gene: TRBV28; abundance: few; CDR3nt: TGTGCCAGCAGTTTTAACAGGGACTATGGCTACACCTTC; CDR3aa: CASSFNRDYGYTF
d_gene: NA; j_gene: TRBJ1-5; len: 16; v_gene: TRBV19; abundance: NA; CDR3nt: TGTGCCAGTAGTATAAAAGCCAGGGTGAGCAATCAGCCCCAGCATTTT; CDR3aa: CASSIKARVSNQPQHF
d_gene: TRBD1; j_gene: TRBJ1-2; len: 14; v_gene: TRBV7-9; abundance: NA; CDR3nt: TGTGCCAGCAGCTTAGGAACAGGGGACTATGGCTACACCTTC; CDR3aa: CASSLGTGDYGYTF
d_gene: NA; j_gene: TRBJ2-3; len: 15; v_gene: TRBV9; abundance: NA; CDR3nt: TGTGCCAGCAGCGCCAGGGATAGGCGCACAGATACGCAGTATTTT; CDR3aa: CASSARDRRTDTQYF
d_gene: NA; j_gene: TRBJ1-5; len: 14; v_gene: TRBV11-2; abundance: once; CDR3nt: TGTGCCAGCAGCTTAGGGCCCTCCAATCAGCCCCAGCATTTT; CDR3aa: CASSLGPSNQPQHF
d_gene: NA; j_gene: TRBJ2-7; len: 14; v_gene: TRBV7-2; abundance: NA; CDR3nt: TGTGCCAGCAGACCTGACAGGAACTCCTACGAGCAGTACTTC; CDR3aa: CASRPDRNSYEQYF
d_gene: TRBD2; j_gene: TRBJ2-7; len: 15; v_gene: TRBV7-2; abundance: NA; CDR3nt: TGTGCCAGCAGCTTAGCTGGGACTAGCGACTACGAGCAGTACTTC; CDR3aa: CASSLAGTSDYEQYF
d_gene: NA; j_gene: TRBJ1-2; len: 15; v_gene: TRBV5-1; abundance: NA; CDR3nt: TGCGCCAGCAGCTGGGGCGGGACGGAGAACTATGGCTACACCTTC; CDR3aa: CASSWGGTENYGYTF
d_gene: TRBD1; j_gene: TRBJ1-3; len: 17; v_gene: TRBV3-1/TRBV3-2; abundance: NA; CDR3nt: TGTGCCAGCAGCCGAGAACAGGGGGCTGTGGGTGGAAACACCATATATTTT; CDR3aa: CASSREQGAVGGNTIYF
d_gene: NA; j_gene: TRBJ2-5; len: 14; v_gene: TRBV4-1; abundance: NA; CDR3nt: TGCGCCAGCAGCCAGATCGACAGTACAGAGACCCAGTACTTC; CDR3aa: CASSQIDSTETQYF
d_gene: NA; j_gene: TRBJ2-7; len: 13; v_gene: TRBV11-2; abundance: once; CDR3nt: TGTGCCAGCAGCTTAGCGAGGGTCTACGAGCAGTACTTC; CDR3aa: CASSLARVYEQYF
d_gene: TRBD2; j_gene: TRBJ2-1; len: 16; v_gene: TRBV18; abundance: NA; CDR3nt: TGTGCCAGCTCACCTCTTAGCGGGAGCTCCTACAATGAGCAGTTCTTC; CDR3aa: CASSPLSGSSYNEQFF